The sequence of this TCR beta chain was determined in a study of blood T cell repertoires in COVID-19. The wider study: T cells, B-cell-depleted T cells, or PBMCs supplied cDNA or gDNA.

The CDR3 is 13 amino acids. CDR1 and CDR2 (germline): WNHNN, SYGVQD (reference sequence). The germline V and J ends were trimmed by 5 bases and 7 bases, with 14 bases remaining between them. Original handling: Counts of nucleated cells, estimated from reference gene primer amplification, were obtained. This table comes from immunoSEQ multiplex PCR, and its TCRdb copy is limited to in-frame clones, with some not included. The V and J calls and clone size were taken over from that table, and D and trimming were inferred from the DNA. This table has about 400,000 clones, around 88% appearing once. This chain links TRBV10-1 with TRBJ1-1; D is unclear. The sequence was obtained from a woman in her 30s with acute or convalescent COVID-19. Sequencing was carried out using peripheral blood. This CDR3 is CASSSGITLEAFF. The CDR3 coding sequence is TGCGCCAGCAGTTCGGGGATAACCCTTGAAGCTTTCTTT.